This T cell receptor beta chain appears in the sequencing data of a study of cytomegalovirus exposure and HLA in healthy donors. Study at large: Early released data had 80 million or so unique TCRs, all coming from HLA-typed donors. Points from the study as a whole: There were about 160 TCR beta chains listed as cytomegalovirus-associated.

The CDR3 totals 15 residues. The V gene's germline CDR1 is MGHDK and CDR2 SYGVNS. V lost 4 bases to trimming and J lost 0 bases, with 10 bases between them. Primers included in the PCR were 60 Vbeta and 13 Jbeta primers. Source study methods: Unique TCR beta chains totaled about 73 million in a later count, with around 11 million of them shared. Sequencing was performed with immunoSEQ multiplex PCR; in TCRdb, only in-frame clones are kept and a portion is missing. V and J calls and clone size are copied from that table; D and trimming were computed from the DNA. The table includes 150,000 to 200,000 clones, about 82% detected once. Although they were nominally healthy when sampled, donors likely had unrecorded immune exposures. This clone has a handful of counts. What it binds is unknown.

Sequenced sample: PBMCs. The TCR comes from a male donor in good health and CMV-seronegative. The chain has TRBV25-1 and TRBJ1-5; a possible D gene is TRBD1 (5 bases). The CDR3 is CASSAPGDSNQPQHF. CDR3 nucleotides: TGTGCCAGCAGTGCCCCGGGGGATAGCAATCAGCCCCAGCATTTT. The full variable domain, rest sourced from reference TRBV25-1 and TRBJ1-5, is EADIYQTPRYLVIGTGKKITLECSQTMGHDKMYWYQQDPGMELHLIHYSYGVNSTEKGDLSSESTVSRIRTEHFPLTLESARPSHTSQYLCASSAPGDSNQPQHFGDGTRLSIL.